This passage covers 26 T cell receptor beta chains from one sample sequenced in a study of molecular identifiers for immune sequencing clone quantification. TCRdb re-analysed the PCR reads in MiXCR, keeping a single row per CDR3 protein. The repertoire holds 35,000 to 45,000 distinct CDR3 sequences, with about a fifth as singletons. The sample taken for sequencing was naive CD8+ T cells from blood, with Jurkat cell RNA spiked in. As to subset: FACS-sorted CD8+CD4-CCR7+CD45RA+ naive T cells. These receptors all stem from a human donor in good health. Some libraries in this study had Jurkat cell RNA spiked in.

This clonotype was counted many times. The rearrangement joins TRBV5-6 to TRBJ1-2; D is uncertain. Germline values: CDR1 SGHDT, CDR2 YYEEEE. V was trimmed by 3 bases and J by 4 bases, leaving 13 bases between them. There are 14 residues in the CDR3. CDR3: CASSWGTDFYGYTF. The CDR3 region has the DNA TGTGCCAGCAGCTGGGGAACAGATTTCTATGGCTACACCTTC.

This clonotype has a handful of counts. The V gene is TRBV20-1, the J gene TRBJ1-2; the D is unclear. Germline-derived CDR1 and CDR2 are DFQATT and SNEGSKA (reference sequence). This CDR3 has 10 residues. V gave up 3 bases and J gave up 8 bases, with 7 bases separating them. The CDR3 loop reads CSASDSGYTF. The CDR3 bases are TGCAGTGCTAGTGATTCCGGCTACACCTTC.

The CDR3 DNA sequence: TGTGCCAGCGGACAGACCAATCAGCCCCAGCATTTT. Its translation is CASGQTNQPQHF. The rearrangement joins TRBV6-2 or TRBV6-3 to TRBJ1-5; a weak D match, TRBD1 (6 bases). The V end lost 8 bases, the J end lost 3 bases, and 8 bases lay between the germline ends. The germline CDR1 and CDR2 sequences are MNHEY and SVGEGT. The CDR3 is made up of 12 amino acids.

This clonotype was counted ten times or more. The CDR3 DNA is TGTGCCAGCAGTTGGACTAGCGGCTACAATGAGCAGTTCTTC. Its translation: CASSWTSGYNEQFF. The chain has TRBV6-5 and TRBJ2-1; 10 nucleotides align to TRBD2. CDR3 size: 14 residues. Germline CDR1 and CDR2: MNHEY and SVGAGI. V was clipped by 4 bases and J by 3 bases; unmatched bases: 0.

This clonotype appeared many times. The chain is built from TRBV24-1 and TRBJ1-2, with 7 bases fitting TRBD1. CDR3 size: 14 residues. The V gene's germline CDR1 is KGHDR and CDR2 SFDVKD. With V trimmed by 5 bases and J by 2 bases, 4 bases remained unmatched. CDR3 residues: CATSATTGNYGYTF. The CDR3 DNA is TGTGCCACCAGTGCTACGACAGGGAACTATGGCTACACCTTC.

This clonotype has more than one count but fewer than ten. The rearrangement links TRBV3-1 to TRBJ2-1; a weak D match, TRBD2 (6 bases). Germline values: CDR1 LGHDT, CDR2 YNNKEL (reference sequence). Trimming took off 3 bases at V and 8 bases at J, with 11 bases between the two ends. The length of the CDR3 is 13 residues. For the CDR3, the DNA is TGTGCCAGCAGCCATGGGACTCCCGATGAGCAGTTCTTC. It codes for CASSHGTPDEQFF.

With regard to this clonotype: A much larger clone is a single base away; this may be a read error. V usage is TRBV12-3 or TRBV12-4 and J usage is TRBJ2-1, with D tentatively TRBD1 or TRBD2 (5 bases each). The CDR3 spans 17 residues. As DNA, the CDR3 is TGTGCCAGCAGTCCCGTTCGGTGGGGGAGCTCCTACAATGAGCAGCTCTTC. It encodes CASSPVRWGSSYNEQLF.

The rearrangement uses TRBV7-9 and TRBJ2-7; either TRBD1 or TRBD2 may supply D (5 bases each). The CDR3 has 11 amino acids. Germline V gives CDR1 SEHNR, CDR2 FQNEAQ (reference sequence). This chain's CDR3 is CCLTEGYEQYF. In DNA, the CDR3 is TGTTGTCTTACCGAGGGGTACGAGCAGTACTTC.

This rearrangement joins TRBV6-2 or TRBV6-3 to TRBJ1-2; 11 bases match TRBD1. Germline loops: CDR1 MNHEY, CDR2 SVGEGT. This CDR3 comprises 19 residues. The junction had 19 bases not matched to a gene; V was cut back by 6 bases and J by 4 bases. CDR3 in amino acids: CASSKPPRTGGASLYGYTF. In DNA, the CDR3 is TGTGCCAGCAGCAAACCCCCGCGGACAGGGGGCGCGTCTCTCTATGGCTACACCTTC.

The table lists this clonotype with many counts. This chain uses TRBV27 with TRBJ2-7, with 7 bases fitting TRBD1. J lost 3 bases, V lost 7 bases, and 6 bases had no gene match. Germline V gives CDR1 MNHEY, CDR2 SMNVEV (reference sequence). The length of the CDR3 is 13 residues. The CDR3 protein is CASNDRAGYEQYF. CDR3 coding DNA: TGTGCCAGCAACGACAGGGCTGGCTACGAGCAGTACTTC.

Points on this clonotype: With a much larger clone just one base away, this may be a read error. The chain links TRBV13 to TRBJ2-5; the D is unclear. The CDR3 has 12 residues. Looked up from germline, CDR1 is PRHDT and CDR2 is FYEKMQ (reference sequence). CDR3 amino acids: CTSSVTKETQYF. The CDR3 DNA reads TGTACCAGCAGCGTGACGAAAGAGACCCAGTACTTC.

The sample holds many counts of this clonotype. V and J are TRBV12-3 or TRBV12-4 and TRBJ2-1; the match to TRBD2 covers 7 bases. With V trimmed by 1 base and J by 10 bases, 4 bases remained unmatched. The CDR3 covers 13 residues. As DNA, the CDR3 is TGTGCCAGCAGTTTAGGCCCAGCGGGAGAGCAGTTCTTC. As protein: CASSLGPAGEQFF.

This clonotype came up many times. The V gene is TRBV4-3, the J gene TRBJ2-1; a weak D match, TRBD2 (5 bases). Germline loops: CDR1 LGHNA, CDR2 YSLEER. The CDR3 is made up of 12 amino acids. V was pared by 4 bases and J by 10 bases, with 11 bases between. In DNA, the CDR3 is TGCGCCAGCAGCCCGTCGGGGTTGGAGCAGTTCTTC. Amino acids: CASSPSGLEQFF.

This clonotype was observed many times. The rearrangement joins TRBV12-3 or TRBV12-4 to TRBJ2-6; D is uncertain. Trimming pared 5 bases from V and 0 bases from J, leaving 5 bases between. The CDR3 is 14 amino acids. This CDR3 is CASSGLSGANVLTF. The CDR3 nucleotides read TGTGCCAGCAGTGGCCTCTCTGGGGCCAACGTCCTGACTTTC.

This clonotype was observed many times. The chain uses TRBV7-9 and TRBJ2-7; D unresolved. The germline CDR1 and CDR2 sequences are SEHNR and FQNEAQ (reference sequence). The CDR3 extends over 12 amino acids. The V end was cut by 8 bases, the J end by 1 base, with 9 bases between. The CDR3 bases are TGTGCCAGCGACACTGGTTCCTACGAGCAGTACTTC. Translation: CASDTGSYEQYF.

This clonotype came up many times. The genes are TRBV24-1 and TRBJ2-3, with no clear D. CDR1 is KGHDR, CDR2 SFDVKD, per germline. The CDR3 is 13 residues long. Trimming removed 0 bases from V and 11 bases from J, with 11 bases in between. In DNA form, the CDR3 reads TGTGCCACCAGTGATTTGGATGGGTTCGGGCAGTATTTT. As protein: CATSDLDGFGQYF.

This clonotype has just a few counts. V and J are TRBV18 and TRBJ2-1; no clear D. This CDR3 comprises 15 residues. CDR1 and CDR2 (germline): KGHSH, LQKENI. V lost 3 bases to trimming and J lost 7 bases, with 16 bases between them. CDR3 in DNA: TGTGCCAGCTCACCGAGTTCCGCAGACCGAAATGAGCAGTTCTTC. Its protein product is CASSPSSADRNEQFF.

The CDR3 coding sequence is TGCGCCAGCAGCCAAGATTTGGGCAACAATGAGCAGTTCTTC. It specifies CASSQDLGNNEQFF. The chain combines TRBV4-3 with TRBJ2-1; D unclear. Trimming cost V 0 bases and J 5 bases, with 8 bases left between them. The CDR3 consists of 14 residues. The germline V gene has CDR1 LGHNA and CDR2 YSLEER.

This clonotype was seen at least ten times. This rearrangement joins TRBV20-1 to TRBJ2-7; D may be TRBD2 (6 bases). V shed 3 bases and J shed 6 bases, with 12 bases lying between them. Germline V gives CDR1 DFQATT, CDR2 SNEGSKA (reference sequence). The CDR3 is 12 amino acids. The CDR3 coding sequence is TGCAGTGCTAGCCGTGGGGGAGGCGAGCAGTACTTC. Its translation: CSASRGGGEQYF.

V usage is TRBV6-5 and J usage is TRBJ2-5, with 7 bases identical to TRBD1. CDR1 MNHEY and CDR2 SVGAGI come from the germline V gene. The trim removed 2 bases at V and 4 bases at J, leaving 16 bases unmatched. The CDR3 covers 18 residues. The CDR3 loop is CASSYPDRVGVIGETQYF. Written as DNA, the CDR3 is TGTGCCAGCAGTTACCCTGACAGGGTAGGAGTGATTGGAGAGACCCAGTACTTC.

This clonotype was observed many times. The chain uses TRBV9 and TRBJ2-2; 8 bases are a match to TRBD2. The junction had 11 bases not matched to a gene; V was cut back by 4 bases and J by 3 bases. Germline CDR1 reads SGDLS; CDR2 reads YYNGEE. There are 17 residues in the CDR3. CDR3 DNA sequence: TGTGCCAGCAGCCACCTCCGGGAGGGGTCCGACACCGGGGAGCTGTTTTTT. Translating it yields CASSHLREGSDTGELFF.

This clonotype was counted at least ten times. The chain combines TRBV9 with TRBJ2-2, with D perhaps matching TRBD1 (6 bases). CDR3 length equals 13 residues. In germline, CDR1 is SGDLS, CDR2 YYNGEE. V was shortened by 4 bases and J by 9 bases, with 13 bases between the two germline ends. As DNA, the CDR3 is TGTGCCAGCAGCTTAACAGGGTCCCGGGAGCTGTTTTTT. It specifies CASSLTGSRELFF.

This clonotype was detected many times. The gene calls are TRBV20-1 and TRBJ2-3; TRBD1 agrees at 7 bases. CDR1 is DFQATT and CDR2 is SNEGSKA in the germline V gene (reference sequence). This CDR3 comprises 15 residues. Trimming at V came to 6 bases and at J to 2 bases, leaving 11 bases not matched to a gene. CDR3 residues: CSATDDRDTTDTQYF. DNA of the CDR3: TGCAGTGCCACGGACGACAGGGACACCACAGATACGCAGTATTTT.

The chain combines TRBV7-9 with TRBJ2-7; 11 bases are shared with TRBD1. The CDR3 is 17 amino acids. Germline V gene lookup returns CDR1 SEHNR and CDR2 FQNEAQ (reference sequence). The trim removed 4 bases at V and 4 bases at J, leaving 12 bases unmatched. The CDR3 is CASSSTGTGGIRYEQYF. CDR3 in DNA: TGTGCCAGCAGCTCTACCGGGACAGGGGGAATTAGGTACGAGCAGTACTTC.

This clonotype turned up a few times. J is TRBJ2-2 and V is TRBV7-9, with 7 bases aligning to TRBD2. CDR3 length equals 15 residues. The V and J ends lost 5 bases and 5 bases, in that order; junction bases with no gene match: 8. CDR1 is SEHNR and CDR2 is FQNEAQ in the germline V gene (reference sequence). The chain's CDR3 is CASSGKREYTGELFF. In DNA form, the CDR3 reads TGTGCCAGCAGCGGAAAGCGGGAATATACCGGGGAGCTGTTTTTT.

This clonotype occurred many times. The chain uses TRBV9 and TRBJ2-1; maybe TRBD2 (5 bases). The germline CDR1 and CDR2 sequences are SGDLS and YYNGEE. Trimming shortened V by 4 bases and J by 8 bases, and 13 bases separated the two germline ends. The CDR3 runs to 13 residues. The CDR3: CASSPTGSYEQFF. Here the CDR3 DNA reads TGTGCCAGCAGCCCGACGGGGAGCTATGAGCAGTTCTTC. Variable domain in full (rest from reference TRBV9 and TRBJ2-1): DSGVTQTPKHLITATGQRVTLRCSPRSGDLSVYWYQQSLDQGLQFLIQYYNGEERAKGNILERFSAQQFPDLHSELNLSSLELGDSALYFCASSPTGSYEQFFGPGTRLTVL.